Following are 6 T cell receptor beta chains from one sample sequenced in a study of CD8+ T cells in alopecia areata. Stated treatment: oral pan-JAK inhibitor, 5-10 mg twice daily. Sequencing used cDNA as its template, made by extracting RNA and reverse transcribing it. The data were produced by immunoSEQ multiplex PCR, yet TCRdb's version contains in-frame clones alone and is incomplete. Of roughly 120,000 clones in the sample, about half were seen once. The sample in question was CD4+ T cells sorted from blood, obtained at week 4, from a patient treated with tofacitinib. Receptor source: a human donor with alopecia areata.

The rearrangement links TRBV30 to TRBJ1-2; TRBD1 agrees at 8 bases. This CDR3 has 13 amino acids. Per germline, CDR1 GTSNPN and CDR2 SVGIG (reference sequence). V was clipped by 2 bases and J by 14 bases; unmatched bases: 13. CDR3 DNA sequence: TGTGCCTGGAGTTTCCCAAACGGACAGGGACTTACCTTC. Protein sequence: CAWSFPNGQGLTF.

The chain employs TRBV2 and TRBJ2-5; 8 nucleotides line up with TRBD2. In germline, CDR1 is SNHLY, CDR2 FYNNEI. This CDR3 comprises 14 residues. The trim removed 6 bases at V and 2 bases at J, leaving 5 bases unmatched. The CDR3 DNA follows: TGTGCCAGCAGCGCCAGCGGGGGACAAGAGACCCAGTACTTC. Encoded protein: CASSASGGQETQYF.

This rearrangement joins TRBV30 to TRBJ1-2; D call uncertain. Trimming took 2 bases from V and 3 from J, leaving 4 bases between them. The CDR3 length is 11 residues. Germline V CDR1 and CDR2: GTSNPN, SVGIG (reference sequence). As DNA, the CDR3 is TGTGCCTGGAGTAGCTACTATGGCTACACCTTC. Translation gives CAWSSYYGYTF.

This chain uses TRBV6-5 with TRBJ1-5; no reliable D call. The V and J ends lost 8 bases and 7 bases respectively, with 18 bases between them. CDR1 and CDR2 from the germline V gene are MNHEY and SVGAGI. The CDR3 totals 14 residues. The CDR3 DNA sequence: TGTGCCAGCGCAATGCAGGAGGCTGGGCAGCCCCAGCATTTT. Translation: CASAMQEAGQPQHF.

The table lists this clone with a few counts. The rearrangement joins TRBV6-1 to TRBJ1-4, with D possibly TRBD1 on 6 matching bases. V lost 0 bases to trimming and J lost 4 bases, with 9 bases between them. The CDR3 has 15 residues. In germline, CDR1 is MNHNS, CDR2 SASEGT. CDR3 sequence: CASSEATGGNEKLFF. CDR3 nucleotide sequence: TGTGCCAGCAGTGAAGCGACAGGCGGTAATGAAAAACTGTTTTTT.

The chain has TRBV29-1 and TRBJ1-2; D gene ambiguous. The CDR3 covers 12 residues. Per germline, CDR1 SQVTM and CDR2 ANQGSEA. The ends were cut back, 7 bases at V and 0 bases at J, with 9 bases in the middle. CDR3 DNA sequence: TGCAGCGGGTCAACAGCTAACTATGGCTACACCTTC. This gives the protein CSGSTANYGYTF.